These T cell receptor beta chains were read from a single sample in a study of blood T cell repertoires in COVID-19. Sequencing was performed with immunoSEQ multiplex PCR; in TCRdb, only in-frame clones are kept and a portion is missing. The profile shows around 150,000 clones, approximately 80% of them singletons. Sequencing was carried out using PBMCs or T cells enriched from blood (not recorded which). Every receptor here comes from an older woman who had recovered from COVID-19. Each CDR3 is given with its conserved first and last residue. A D gene is named only where the DNA matches it firmly. Clone size appears in some rows only: once, few, many, or a class for an expanded clone.

cdr3_length j_call v_call clone_size d_call cdr3_aa cdr3_nt
13 TRBJ1-2 TRBV30 few TRBD1 CAWTTGTGVGYTF TGTGCCTGGACCACCGGGACAGGGGTGGGCTACACCTTC
13 TRBJ1-1 TRBV6-5 - TRBD1 CASMDRVRTEAFF TGTGCCAGCATGGACAGGGTGAGGACTGAAGCTTTCTTT
15 TRBJ1-2 TRBV7-6 - - CASSSGVDSNYGYTF TGTGCCAGCAGCTCTGGTGTGGACTCCAACTATGGCTACACCTTC
13 TRBJ1-2 TRBV5-4 - TRBD1 CASNDPGTGPYTF TGTGCCAGCAACGACCCGGGGACAGGCCCATACACCTTC
14 TRBJ2-7 TRBV11-3 - TRBD1 CASSIAGTDYEQYF TGTGCCAGCAGCATAGCCGGGACAGATTACGAGCAGTACTTC
16 TRBJ1-1 TRBV4-2 - - CTSSQEDSFPNTEAFF TGTACCAGCAGCCAAGAGGACAGCTTTCCGAACACTGAAGCTTTCTTT
16 TRBJ2-7 TRBV6-5 - TRBD2 CASSYVSGGSPYEQYF TGTGCCAGCAGTTACGTGTCGGGGGGGTCCCCCTACGAGCAGTACTTC
14 TRBJ1-1 TRBV5-1 few - CASSLFSTNTEAFF TGCGCCAGCAGCTTGTTCAGTACCAACACTGAAGCTTTCTTT
14 TRBJ2-7 TRBV7-9 - - CASSLNGGGPEQYF TGTGCCAGCAGCTTAAATGGGGGAGGACCCGAGCAGTACTTC
18 TRBJ1-2 TRBV18 - - CASSPRLDPGQGGSGYTF TGTGCCAGCTCACCACGCCTCGACCCCGGGCAGGGAGGATCTGGCTACACCTTC
14 TRBJ2-2 TRBV7-3 once TRBD2 CASRMGGHTGELFF TGTGCCAGCAGGATGGGAGGGCACACCGGGGAGCTGTTTTTT
13 TRBJ1-1 TRBV9 - - CASSRAGNTEAFF TGTGCCAGCAGCCGAGCAGGGAACACTGAAGCTTTCTTT
12 TRBJ1-2 TRBV30 - - CAWSPGLGGYTF TGTGCCTGGAGCCCAGGGTTGGGAGGCTACACCTTC
18 TRBJ1-2 TRBV15 - TRBD1 CATSRPGQGAPRGYGYTF TGTGCCACCAGCAGACCTGGACAGGGGGCGCCCCGGGGCTATGGCTACACCTTC
14 TRBJ2-5 TRBV18 - TRBD2 CASSPSGVQETQYF TGTGCCAGCTCACCGAGCGGGGTACAAGAGACCCAGTACTTC
15 TRBJ1-5 TRBV6-4 few - CASSEQGDSNQPQHF TGTGCCAGCAGTGAGCAGGGCGATAGCAATCAGCCCCAGCATTTT